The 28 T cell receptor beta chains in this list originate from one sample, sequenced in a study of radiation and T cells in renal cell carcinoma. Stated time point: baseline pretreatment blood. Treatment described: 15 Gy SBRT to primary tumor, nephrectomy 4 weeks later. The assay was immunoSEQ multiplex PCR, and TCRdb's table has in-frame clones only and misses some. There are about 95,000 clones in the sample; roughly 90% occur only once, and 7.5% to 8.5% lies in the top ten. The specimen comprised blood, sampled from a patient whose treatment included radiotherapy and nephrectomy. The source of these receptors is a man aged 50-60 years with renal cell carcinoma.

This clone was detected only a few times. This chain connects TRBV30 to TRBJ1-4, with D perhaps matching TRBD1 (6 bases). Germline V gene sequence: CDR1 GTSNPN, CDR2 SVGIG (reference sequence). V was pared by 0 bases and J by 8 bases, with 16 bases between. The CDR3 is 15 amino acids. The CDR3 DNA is TGTGCCTGGAGTGTGGCCAGGGGAGGGGCGGAAAAACTGTTTTTT. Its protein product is CAWSVARGGAEKLFF.

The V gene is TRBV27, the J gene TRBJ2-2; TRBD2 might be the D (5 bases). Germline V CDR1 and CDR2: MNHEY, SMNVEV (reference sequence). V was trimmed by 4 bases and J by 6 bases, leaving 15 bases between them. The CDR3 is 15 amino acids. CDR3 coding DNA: TGTGCCAGCAGTTCCCTCCCGGGTAGCGCCGGGGAGCTGTTTTTT. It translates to CASSSLPGSAGELFF.

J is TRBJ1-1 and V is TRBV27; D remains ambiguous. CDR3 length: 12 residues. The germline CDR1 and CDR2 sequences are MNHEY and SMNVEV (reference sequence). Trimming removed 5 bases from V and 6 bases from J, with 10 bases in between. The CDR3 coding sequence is TGTGCCAGCAGTGGTTCGGGCTCTGAAGCTTTCTTT. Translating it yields CASSGSGSEAFF.

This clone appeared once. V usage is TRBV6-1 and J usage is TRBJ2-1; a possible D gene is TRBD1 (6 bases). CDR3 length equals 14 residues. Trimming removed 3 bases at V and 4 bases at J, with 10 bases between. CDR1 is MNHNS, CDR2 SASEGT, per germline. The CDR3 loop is CASSDGQIYNEQFF. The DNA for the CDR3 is TGTGCCAGCAGTGACGGACAGATATACAATGAGCAGTTCTTC.

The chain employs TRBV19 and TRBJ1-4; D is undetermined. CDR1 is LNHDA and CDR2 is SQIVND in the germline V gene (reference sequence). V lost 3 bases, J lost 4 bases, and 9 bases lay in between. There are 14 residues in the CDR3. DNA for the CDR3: TGTGCCAGTAGTATCACATGGAGTAATGAAAAACTGTTTTTT. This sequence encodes CASSITWSNEKLFF.

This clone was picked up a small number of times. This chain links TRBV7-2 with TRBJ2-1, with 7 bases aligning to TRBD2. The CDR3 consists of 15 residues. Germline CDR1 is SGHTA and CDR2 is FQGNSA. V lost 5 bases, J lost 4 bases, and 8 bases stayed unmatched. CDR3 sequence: CASSVTRTSYNEQFF. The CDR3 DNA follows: TGTGCCAGCAGCGTTACACGGACTAGTTACAATGAGCAGTTCTTC. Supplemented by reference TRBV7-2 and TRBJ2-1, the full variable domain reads GAGVSQSPSNKVTEKGKDVELRCDPISGHTALYWYRQSLGQGLEFLIYFQGNSAPDKSGLPSDRFSAERTGGSVSTLTIQRTQQEDSAVYLCASSVTRTSYNEQFFGPGTRLTVL.

The chain's CDR3 is CASSLVSGGNNEQFF. CDR3 bases: TGTGCCAGCAGCTTAGTATCAGGGGGGAACAATGAGCAGTTCTTC. This chain uses TRBV7-2 with TRBJ2-1; possibly TRBD1 for D (7 bases). Germline lookup yields CDR1 SGHTA and CDR2 FQGNSA. There are 15 residues in the CDR3. The V and J ends lost 1 base and 5 bases respectively, with 12 bases between them.

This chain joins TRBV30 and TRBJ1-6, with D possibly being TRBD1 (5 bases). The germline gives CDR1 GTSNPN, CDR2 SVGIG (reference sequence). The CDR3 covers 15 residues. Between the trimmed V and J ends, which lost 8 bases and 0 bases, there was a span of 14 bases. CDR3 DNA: TGTGCCGCCAAGTCAGGGAGCTCCTATAATTCACCCCTCCACTTT. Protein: CAAKSGSSYNSPLHF.

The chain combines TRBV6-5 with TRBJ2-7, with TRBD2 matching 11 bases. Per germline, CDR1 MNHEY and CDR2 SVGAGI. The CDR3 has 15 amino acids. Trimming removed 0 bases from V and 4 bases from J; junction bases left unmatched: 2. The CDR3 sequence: CASSYSASGGYEQYF. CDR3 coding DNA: TGTGCCAGCAGTTACTCTGCTAGCGGGGGGTACGAGCAGTACTTC.

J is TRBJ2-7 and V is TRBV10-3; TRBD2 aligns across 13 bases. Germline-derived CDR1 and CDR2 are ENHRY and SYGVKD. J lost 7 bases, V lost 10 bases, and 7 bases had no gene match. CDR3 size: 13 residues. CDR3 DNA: TGTGCCACCGGACTAGCGGGGGAAAGGGAGCAGTACTTC. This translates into CATGLAGEREQYF.

In DNA form, the CDR3 reads TGCGCCAGCAGCTCATGGACAGGGGGCAATTTGAACACTGAAGCTTTCTTT. It translates to CASSSWTGGNLNTEAFF. The chain employs TRBV5-1 and TRBJ1-1, with 11 bases fitting TRBD1. With 3 bases clipped from V and 0 bases from J, the junction kept 7 bases outside the gene matches. The CDR3 is made up of 17 amino acids. CDR1 SGHRS and CDR2 YFSETQ come from the germline V gene.

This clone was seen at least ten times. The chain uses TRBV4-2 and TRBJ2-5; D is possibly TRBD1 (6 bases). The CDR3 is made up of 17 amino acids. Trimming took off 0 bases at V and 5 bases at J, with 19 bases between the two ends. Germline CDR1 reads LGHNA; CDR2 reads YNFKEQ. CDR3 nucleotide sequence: TGTGCCAGCAGCCAAGAAGTCGGCCTGGGGGCTTATGAGACCCAGTACTTC. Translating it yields CASSQEVGLGAYETQYF.

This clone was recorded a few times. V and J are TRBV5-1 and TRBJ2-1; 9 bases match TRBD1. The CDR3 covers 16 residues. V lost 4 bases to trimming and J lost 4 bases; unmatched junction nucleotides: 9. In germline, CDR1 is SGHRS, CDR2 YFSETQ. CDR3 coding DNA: TGCGCCAGCAGCGTCGCCGGGACAGGGTTTTACAATGAGCAGTTCTTC. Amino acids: CASSVAGTGFYNEQFF.

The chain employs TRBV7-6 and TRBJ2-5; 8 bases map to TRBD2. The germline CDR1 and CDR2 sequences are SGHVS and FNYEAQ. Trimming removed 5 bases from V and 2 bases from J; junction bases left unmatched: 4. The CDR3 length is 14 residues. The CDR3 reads CASSRTSRQETQYF. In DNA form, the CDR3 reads TGTGCCAGCAGCCGGACTAGCAGACAAGAGACCCAGTACTTC. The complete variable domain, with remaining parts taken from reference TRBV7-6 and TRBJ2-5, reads GAGVSQSPRYKVTKRGQDVALRCDPISGHVSLYWYRQALGQGPEFLTYFNYEAQQDKSGLPNDRFSAERPEGSISTLTIQRTEQRDSAMYRCASSRTSRQETQYFGPGTRLLVL.

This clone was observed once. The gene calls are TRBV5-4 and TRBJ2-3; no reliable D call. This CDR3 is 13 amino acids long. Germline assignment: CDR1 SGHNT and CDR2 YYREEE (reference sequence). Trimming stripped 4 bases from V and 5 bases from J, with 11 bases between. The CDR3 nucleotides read TGTGCCAGCAGCCCCCGGGCCTTAGATACGCAGTATTTT. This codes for CASSPRALDTQYF.

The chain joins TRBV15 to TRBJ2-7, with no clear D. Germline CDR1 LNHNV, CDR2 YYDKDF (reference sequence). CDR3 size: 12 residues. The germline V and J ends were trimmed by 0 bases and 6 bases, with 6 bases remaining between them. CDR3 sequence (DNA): TGTGCCACCAGCAGAGATAAGGGCGAGCAGTACTTC. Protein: CATSRDKGEQYF.

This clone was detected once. The CDR3 nucleotides read TGTGCCAGCAGCTTAGAGGGTTGGGGACTAGCGGGGGCGGCCTACGAGCAGTACTTC. Amino acids: CASSLEGWGLAGAAYEQYF. The chain joins TRBV7-9 to TRBJ2-7; the match to TRBD2 covers 14 bases. The CDR3 runs 19 residues. Unmatched junction bases numbered 10, after V lost 1 base and J lost 2 bases. The germline gives CDR1 SEHNR, CDR2 FQNEAQ (reference sequence). The full variable domain, completed using reference TRBV7-9 and TRBJ2-7, is DTGVSQNPRHKITKRGQNVTFRCDPISEHNRLYWYRQTLGQGPEFLTYFQNEAQLEKSRLLSDRFSAERPKGSFSTLEIQRTEQGDSAMYLCASSLEGWGLAGAAYEQYFGPGTRLTVT.

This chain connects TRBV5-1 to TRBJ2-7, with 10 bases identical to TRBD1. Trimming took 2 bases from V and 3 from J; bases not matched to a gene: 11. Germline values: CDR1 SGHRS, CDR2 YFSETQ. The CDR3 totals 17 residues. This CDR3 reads CASSFGTGENLLYEQYF. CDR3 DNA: TGCGCCAGCAGCTTCGGGACAGGGGAAAATCTCCTCTACGAGCAGTACTTC.

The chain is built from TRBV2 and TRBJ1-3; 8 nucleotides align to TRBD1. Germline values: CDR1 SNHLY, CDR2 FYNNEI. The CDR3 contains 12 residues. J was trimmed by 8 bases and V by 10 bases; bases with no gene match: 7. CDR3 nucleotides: TGTGCCACCCGGACAGGGAGACACACCATATATTTT. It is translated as CATRTGRHTIYF.

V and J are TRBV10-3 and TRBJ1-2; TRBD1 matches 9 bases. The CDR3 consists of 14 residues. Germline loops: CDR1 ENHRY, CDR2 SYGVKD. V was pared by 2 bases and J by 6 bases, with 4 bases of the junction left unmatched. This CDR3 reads CAISEQYRGHGYTF. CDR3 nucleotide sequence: TGTGCCATCAGTGAGCAGTACAGGGGGCATGGCTACACCTTC.

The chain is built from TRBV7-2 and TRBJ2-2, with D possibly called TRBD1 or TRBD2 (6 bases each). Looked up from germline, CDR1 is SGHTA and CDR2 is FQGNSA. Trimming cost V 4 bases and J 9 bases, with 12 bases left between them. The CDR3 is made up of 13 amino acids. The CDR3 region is CASSWGANRELFF. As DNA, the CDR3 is TGTGCCAGCAGCTGGGGGGCCAACCGGGAGCTGTTTTTT.

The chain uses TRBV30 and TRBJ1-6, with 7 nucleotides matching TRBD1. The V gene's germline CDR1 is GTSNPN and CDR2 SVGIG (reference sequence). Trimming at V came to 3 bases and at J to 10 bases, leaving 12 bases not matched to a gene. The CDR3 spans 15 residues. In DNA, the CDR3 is TGTGCCTGGAGGGATACAGGGGAATTTGGATCACCCCTCCACTTT. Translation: CAWRDTGEFGSPLHF.

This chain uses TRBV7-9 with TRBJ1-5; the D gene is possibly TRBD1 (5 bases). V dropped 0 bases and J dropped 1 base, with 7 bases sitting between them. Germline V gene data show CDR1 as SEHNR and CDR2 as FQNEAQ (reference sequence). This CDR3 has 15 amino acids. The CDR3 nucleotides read TGTGCCAGCAGCTTAGCGGGGGACAGCAATCAGCCCCAGCATTTT. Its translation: CASSLAGDSNQPQHF.

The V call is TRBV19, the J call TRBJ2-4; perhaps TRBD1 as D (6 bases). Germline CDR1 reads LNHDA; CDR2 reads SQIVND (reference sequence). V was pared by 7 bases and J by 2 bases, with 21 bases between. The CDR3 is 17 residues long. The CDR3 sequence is CASKGGAGVWPKNIQYF. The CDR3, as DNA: TGTGCCAGTAAGGGCGGCGCAGGGGTCTGGCCCAAAAACATTCAGTACTTC.

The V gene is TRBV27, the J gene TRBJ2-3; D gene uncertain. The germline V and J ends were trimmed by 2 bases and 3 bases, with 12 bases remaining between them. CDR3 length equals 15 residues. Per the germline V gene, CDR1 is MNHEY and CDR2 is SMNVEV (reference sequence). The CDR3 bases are TGTGCCAGCAGTTTAGTTGGCGGTTGGACAGATACGCAGTATTTT. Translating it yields CASSLVGGWTDTQYF.

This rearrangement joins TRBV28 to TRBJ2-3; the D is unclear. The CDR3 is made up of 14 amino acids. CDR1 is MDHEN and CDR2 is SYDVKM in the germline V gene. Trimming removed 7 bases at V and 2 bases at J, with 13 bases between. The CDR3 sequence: CASTPPGYTDTQYF. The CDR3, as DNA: TGTGCCAGCACCCCCCCTGGATACACAGATACGCAGTATTTT. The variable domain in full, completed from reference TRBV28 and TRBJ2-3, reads DVKVTQSSRYLVKRTGEKVFLECVQDMDHENMFWYRQDPGLGLRLIYFSYDVKMKEKGDIPEGYSVSREKKERFSLILESASTNQTSMYLCASTPPGYTDTQYFGPGTRLTVL.

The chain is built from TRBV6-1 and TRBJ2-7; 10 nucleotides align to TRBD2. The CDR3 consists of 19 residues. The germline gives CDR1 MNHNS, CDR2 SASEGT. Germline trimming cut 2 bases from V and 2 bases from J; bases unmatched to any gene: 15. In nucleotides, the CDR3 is TGTGCCAGCAGTGAATTTTCTTCAAAGCTAAGCGGGAGGGCCTACGAGCAGTACTTC. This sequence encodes CASSEFSSKLSGRAYEQYF.

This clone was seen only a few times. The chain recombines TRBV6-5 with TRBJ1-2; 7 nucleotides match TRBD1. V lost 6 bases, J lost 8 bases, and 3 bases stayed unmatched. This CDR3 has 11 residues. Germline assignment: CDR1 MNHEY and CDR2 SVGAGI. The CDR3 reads CASSQGEGYTF. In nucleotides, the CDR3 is TGTGCCAGCAGCCAGGGGGAAGGCTACACCTTC.